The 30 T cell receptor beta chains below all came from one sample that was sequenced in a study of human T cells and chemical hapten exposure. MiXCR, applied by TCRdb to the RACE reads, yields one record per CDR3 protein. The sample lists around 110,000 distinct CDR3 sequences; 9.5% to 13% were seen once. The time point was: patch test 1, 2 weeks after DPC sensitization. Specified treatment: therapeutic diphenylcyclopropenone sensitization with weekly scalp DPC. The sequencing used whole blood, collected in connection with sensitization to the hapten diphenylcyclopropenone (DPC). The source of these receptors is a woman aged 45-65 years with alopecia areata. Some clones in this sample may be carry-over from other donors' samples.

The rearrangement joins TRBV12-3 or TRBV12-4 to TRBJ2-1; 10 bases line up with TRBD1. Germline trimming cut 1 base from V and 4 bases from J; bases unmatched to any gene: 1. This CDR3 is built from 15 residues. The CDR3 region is CASSLGTGGYNEQFF. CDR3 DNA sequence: TGTGCCAGCAGTTTAGGGACAGGGGGTTACAATGAGCAGTTCTTC.

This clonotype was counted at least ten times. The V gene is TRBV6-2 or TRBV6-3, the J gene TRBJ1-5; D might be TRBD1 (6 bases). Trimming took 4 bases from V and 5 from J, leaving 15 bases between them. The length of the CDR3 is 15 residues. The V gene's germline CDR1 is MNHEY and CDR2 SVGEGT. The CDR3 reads CASSLYRASDQPQHF. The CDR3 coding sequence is TGTGCCAGCAGTTTGTACAGGGCGAGTGATCAGCCCCAGCATTTT.

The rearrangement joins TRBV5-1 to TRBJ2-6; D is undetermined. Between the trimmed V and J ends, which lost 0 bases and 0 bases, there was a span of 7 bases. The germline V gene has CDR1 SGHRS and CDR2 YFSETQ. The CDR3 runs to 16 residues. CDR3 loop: CASSLGQPSGANVLTF. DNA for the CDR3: TGCGCCAGCAGCTTGGGGCAGCCCTCTGGGGCCAACGTCCTGACTTTC.

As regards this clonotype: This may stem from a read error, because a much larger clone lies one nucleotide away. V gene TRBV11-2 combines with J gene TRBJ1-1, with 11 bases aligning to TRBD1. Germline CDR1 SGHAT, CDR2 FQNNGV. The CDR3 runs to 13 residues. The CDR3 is CANSPGQGDEAFF. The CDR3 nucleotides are TGTGCCAACAGCCCGGGACAGGGGGATGAAGCTTTCTTT.

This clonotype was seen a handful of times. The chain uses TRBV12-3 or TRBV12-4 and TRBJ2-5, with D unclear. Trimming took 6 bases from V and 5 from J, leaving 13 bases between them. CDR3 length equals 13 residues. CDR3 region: CASRPGRVETQYF. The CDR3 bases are TGTGCCAGCAGACCCGGTAGGGTTGAGACCCAGTACTTC.

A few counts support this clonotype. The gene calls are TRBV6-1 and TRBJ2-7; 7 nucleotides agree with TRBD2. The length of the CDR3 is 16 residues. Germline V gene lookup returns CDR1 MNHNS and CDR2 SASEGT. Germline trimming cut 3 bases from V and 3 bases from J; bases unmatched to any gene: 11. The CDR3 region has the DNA TGTGCCAGCAGTGAGTTTGGGGCTAGCGGTCGCTACGAGCAGTACTTC. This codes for CASSEFGASGRYEQYF.

Written as DNA, the CDR3 is TGTGCCAGCAGTGTAGCAAGGACAGGGGGCGCAAACACCATATATTTT. Its protein product is CASSVARTGGANTIYF. The rearrangement uses TRBV2 and TRBJ1-3; TRBD1 agrees at 11 bases. The CDR3 consists of 16 residues. Germline V CDR1 and CDR2: SNHLY, FYNNEI. J was trimmed by 6 bases and V by 4 bases; bases with no gene match: 8.

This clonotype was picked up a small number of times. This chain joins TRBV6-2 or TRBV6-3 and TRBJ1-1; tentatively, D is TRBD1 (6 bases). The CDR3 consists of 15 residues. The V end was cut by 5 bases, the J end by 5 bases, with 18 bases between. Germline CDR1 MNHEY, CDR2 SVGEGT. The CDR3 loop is CASSPGGTGITEAFF. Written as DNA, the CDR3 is TGTGCCAGCAGTCCGGGGGGAACAGGGATAACTGAAGCTTTCTTT.

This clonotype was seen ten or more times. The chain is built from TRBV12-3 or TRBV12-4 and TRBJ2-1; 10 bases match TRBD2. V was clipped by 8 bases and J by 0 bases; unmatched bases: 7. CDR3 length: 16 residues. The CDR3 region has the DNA TGTGCCAGCGTGTCTAGCGGGAGTTTCTCCTACAATGAGCAGTTCTTC. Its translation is CASVSSGSFSYNEQFF.

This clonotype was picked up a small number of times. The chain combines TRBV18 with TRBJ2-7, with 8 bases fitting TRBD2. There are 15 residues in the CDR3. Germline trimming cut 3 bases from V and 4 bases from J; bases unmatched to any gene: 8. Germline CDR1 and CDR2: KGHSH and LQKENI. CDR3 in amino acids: CASSPPGGPSYEQYF. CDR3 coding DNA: TGTGCCAGCTCACCTCCGGGAGGGCCGAGTTACGAGCAGTACTTC.

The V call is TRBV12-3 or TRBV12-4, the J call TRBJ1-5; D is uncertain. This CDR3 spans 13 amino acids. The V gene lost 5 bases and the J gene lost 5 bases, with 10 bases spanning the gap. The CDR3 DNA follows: TGTGCCAGCAGTGGCCTTCTGGATCAGCCCCAGCATTTT. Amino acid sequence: CASSGLLDQPQHF.

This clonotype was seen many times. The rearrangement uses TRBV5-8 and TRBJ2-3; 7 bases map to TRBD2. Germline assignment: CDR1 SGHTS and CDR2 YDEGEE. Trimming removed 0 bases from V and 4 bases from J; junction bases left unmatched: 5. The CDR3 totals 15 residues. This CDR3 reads CASSLDGRESDTQYF. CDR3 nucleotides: TGTGCCAGCAGCTTGGATGGGCGGGAGTCAGATACGCAGTATTTT.

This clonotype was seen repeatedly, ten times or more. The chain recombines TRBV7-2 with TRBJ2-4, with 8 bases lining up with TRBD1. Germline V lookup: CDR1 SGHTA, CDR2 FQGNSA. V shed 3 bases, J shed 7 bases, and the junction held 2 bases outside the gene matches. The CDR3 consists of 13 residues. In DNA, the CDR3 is TGTGCCAGCAGCTTCAGACAGGGGAACATTCAGTACTTC. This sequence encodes CASSFRQGNIQYF.

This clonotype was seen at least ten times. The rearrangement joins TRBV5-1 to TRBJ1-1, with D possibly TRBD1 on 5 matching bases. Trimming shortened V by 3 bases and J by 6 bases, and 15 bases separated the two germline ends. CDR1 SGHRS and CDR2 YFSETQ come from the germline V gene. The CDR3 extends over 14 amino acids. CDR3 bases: TGCGCCAGCAGCTCCTTGTCAGGGTCGCCTGAAGCTTTCTTT. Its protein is CASSSLSGSPEAFF. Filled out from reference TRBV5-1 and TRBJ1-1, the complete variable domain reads KAGVTQTPRYLIKTRGQQVTLSCSPISGHRSVSWYQQTPGQGLQFLFEYFSETQRNKGNFPGRFSGRQFSNSRSEMNVSTLELGDSALYLCASSSLSGSPEAFFGQGTRLTVV.

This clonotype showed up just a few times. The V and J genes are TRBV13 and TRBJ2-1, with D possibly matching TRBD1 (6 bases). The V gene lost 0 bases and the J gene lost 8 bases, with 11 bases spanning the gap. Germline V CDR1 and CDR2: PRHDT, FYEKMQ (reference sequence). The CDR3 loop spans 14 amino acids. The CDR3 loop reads CASSLGQGHDEQFF. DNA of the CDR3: TGTGCCAGCAGCTTAGGACAGGGTCATGATGAGCAGTTCTTC.

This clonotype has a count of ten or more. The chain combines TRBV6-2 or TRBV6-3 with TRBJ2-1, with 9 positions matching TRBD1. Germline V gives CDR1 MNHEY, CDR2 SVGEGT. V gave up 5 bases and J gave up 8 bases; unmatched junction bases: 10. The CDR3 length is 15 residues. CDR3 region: CASSRTGALGDEQFF. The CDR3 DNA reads TGTGCCAGCAGTCGGACAGGGGCTCTTGGGGATGAGCAGTTCTTC.

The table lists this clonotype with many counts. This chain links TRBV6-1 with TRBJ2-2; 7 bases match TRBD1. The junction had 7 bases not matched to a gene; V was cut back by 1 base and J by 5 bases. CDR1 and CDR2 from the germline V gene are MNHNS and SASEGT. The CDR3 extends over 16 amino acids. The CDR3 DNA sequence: TGTGCCAGCAGTGAAGGAGGATACAGGGGAACCGGGGAGCTGTTTTTT. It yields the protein CASSEGGYRGTGELFF.

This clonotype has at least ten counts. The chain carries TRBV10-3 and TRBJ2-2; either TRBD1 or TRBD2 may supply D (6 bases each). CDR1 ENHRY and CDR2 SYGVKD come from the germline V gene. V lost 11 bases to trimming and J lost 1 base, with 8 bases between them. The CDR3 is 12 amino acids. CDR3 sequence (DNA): TGTGCCGCGGGACAGAACACCGGGGAGCTGTTTTTT. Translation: CAAGQNTGELFF.

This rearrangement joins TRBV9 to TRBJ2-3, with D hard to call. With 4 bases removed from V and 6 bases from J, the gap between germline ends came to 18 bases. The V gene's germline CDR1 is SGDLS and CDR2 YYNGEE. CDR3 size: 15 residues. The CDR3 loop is CASSPRFQVRDTQYF. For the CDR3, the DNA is TGTGCCAGCAGCCCCCGCTTTCAGGTACGCGATACGCAGTATTTT. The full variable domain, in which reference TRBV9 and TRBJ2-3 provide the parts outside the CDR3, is DSGVTQTPKHLITATGQRVTLRCSPRSGDLSVYWYQQSLDQGLQFLIQYYNGEERAKGNILERFSAQQFPDLHSELNLSSLELGDSALYFCASSPRFQVRDTQYFGPGTRLTVL.

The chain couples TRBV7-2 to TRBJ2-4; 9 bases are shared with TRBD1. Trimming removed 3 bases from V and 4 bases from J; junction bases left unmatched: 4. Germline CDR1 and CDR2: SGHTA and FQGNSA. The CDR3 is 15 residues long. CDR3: CASSFRGTGKNIQYF. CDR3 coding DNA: TGTGCCAGCAGCTTCCGGGGGACAGGGAAAAACATTCAGTACTTC. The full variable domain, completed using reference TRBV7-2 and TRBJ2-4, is GAGVSQSPSNKVTEKGKDVELRCDPISGHTALYWYRQSLGQGLEFLIYFQGNSAPDKSGLPSDRFSAERTGGSVSTLTIQRTQQEDSAVYLCASSFRGTGKNIQYFGAGTRLSVL.

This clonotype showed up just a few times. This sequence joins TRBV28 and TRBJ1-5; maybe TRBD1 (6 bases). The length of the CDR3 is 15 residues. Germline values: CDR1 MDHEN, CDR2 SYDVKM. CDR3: CASQAGGLSNQPQHF. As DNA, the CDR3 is TGTGCTTCACAAGCCGGGGGCTTGAGCAATCAGCCCCAGCATTTT.

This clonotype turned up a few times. In DNA, the CDR3 is TGCGCCAGCAGTGTGGCAGGGGGAAGCACAGATACGCAGTATTTT. This translates into CASSVAGGSTDTQYF. This chain uses TRBV10-1 with TRBJ2-3, with TRBD1 matching 7 bases. Germline CDR1 and CDR2: WNHNN and SYGVQD (reference sequence). The V and J ends lost 4 bases and 0 bases, in that order; junction bases with no gene match: 4. The CDR3 runs 15 residues.

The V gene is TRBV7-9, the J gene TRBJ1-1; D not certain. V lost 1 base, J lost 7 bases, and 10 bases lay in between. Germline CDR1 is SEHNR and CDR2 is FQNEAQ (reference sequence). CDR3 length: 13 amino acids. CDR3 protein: CASSLVGDDEAFF. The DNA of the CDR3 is TGTGCCAGCAGCTTAGTCGGTGATGATGAAGCTTTCTTT.

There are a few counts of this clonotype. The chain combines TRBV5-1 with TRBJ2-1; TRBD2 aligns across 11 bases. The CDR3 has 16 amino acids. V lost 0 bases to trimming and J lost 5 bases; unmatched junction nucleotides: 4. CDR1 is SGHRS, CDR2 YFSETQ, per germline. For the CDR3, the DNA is TGCGCCAGCAGCTTGGTTACTAGCGGGAGAGACAATGAGCAGTTCTTC. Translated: CASSLVTSGRDNEQFF. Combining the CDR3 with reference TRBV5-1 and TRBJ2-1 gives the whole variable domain KAGVTQTPRYLIKTRGQQVTLSCSPISGHRSVSWYQQTPGQGLQFLFEYFSETQRNKGNFPGRFSGRQFSNSRSEMNVSTLELGDSALYLCASSLVTSGRDNEQFFGPGTRLTVL.

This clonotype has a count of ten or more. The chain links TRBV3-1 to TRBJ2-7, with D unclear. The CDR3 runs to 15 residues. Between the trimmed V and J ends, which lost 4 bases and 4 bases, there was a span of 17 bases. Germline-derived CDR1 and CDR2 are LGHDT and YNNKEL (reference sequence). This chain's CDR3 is CASSPESGKLYEQYF. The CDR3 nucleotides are TGTGCCAGCAGCCCTGAGAGTGGGAAGCTATACGAGCAGTACTTC.

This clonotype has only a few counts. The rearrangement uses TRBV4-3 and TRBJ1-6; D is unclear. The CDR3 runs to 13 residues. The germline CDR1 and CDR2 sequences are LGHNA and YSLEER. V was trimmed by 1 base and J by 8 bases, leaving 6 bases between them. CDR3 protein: CASSQASDSPLHF. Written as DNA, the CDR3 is TGCGCCAGCAGCCAAGCTTCGGATTCACCCCTCCACTTT.

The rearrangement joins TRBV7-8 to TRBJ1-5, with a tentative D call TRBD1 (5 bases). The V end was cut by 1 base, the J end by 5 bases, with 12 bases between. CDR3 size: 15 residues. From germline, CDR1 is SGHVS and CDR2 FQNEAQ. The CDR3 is CASSLVKGPYQPQHF. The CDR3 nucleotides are TGTGCCAGCAGCTTAGTTAAGGGGCCTTATCAGCCCCAGCATTTT.

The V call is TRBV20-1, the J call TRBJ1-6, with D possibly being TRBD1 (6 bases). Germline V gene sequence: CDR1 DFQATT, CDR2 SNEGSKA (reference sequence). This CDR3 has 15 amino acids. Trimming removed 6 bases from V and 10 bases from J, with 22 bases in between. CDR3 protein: CSARNPPRGGSPLHF. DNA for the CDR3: TGCAGTGCCCGCAATCCCCCCAGGGGCGGCTCACCCCTCCACTTT.

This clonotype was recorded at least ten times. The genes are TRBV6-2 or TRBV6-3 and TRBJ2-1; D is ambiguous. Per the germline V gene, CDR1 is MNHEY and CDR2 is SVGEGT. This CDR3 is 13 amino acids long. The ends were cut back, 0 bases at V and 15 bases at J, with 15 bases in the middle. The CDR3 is CASSYSPAPLGFF. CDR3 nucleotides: TGTGCCAGCAGTTACTCGCCGGCCCCTCTAGGGTTCTTC.

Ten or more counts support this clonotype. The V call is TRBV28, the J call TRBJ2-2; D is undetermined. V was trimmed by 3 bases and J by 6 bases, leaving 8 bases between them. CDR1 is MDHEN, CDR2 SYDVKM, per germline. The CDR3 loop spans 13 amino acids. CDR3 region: CASSLDGAGELFF. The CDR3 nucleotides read TGTGCCAGCAGTTTGGATGGGGCCGGGGAGCTGTTTTTT.